This TCR beta chain was sequenced during a study of T cell responses to AZD1222 COVID-19 vaccine. Concerning this clone: The antigen remains undetermined.

Findings of the study overall: In a largely white British group with more females than males, clonal diversity was possibly underestimated. Spike regions recognized by vaccine-associated CD4 TCRs spanned the protein, led by 160-218 and 743-854. After two AZD1222 doses, spike-specific TCR breadth and depth rose versus day 0. Only a handful of AZD1222 recipients, several in all, had baseline seropositivity.

This CDR3 has 17 residues. Germline V CDR1 and CDR2: LGHDT, YNNKEL (reference sequence). The V gene end was trimmed by 4 bases and the J gene end by 2 bases; junction bases not matched to a gene: 12. The protocol was immunoSEQ multiplex PCR, while the TCRdb copy is restricted to in-frame clones and leaves out a portion. The sample contains 150,000 to 200,000 clones, 88% of which appear only once. The specimen was peripheral blood, collected on day 0 of AZD1222 vaccination. This receptor was obtained from an adult in good health. This chain links TRBV3-1 (or the pseudogene TRBV3-2) with TRBJ2-5, with 8 bases matching TRBD2. The CDR3 DNA sequence: TGTGCCAGCAGCCTCGAGGCCAGCGGGGGTTCTCAAGAGACCCAGTACTTC. Encoded protein: CASSLEASGGSQETQYF.